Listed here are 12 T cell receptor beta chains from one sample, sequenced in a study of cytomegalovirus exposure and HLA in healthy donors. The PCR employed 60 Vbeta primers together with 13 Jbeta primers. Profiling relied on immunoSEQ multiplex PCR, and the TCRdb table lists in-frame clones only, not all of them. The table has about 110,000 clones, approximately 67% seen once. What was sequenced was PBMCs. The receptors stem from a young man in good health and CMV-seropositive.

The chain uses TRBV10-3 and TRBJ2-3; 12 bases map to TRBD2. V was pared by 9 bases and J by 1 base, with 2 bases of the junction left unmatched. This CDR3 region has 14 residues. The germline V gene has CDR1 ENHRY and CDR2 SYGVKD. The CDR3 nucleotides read TGTGCCATAAGACTAGCGGGGGGCACAGATACGCAGTATTTT. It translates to CAIRLAGGTDTQYF.

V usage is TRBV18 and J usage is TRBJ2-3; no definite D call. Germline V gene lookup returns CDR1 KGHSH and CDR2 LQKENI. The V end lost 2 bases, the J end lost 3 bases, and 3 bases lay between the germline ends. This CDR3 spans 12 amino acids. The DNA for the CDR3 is TGTGCCAGCTCACCAGAGACAGATACGCAGTATTTT. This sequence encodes CASSPETDTQYF. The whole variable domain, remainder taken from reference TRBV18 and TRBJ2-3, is NAGVMQNPRHLVRRRGQEARLRCSPMKGHSHVYWYRQLPEEGLKFMVYLQKENIIDESGMPKERFSAEFPKEGPSILRIQQVVRGDSAAYFCASSPETDTQYFGPGTRLTVL.

The CDR3, as DNA: TGTGCCAGCAGTTTCAGACTAGCCAAGTACTCCTACAATGAGCAGTTCTTC. It encodes CASSFRLAKYSYNEQFF. V and J are TRBV27 and TRBJ2-1, with TRBD2 matching 7 bases. Germline V gene lookup returns CDR1 MNHEY and CDR2 SMNVEV (reference sequence). The V and J ends lost 3 bases and 0 bases, in that order; junction bases with no gene match: 8. CDR3 size: 17 residues.

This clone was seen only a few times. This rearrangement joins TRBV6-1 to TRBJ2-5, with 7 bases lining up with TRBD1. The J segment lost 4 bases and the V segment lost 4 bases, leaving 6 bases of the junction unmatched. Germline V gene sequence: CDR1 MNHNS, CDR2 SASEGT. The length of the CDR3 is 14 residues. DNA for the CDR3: TGTGCCAGCAGTGGAAACAGGGGCCCAGAGACCCAGTACTTC. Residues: CASSGNRGPETQYF.

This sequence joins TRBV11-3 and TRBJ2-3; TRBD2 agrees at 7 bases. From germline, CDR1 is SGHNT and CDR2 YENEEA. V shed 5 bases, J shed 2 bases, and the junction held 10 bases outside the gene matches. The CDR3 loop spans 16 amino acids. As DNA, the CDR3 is TGTGCCAGCAGCCCCCGATCCAGCGGGGCCACAGATACGCAGTATTTT. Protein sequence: CASSPRSSGATDTQYF.

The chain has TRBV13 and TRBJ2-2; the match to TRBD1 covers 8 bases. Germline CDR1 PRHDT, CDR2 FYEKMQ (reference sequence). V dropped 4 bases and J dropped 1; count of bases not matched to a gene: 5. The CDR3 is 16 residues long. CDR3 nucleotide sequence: TGTGCCAGCAGCTCAACGGACAGGGAGAACACCGGGGAGCTGTTTTTT. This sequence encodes CASSSTDRENTGELFF.

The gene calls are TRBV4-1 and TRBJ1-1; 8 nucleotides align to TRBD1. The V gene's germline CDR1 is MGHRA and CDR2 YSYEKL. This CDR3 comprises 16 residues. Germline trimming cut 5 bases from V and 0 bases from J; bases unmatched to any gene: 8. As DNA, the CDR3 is TGCGCCAGCAGCTCCAGGGGGCCCGAGATGAACACTGAAGCTTTCTTT. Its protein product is CASSSRGPEMNTEAFF.

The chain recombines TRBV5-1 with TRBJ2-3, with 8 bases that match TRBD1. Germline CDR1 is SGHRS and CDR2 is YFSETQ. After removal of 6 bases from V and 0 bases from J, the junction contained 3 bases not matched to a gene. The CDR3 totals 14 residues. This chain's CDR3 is CASMTGDSTDTQYF. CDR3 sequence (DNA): TGCGCCAGCATGACAGGGGATAGCACAGATACGCAGTATTTT.

CDR3 sequence (DNA): TGCAGTGCCCTCCAGGGGGCACCCCTCCACTTT. It codes for CSALQGAPLHF. The chain couples TRBV20-1 to TRBJ1-6, with 7 bases aligning to TRBD1. With V trimmed by 6 bases and J by 11 bases, 4 bases remained unmatched. Germline CDR1 is DFQATT and CDR2 is SNEGSKA (reference sequence). The length of the CDR3 is 11 residues.

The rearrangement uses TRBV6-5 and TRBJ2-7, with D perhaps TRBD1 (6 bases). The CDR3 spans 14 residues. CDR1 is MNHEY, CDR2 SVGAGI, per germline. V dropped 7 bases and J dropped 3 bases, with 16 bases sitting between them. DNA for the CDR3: TGTGCCAGCAAACCTCGGACAGTGGGCTACGAGCAGTACTTC. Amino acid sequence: CASKPRTVGYEQYF.

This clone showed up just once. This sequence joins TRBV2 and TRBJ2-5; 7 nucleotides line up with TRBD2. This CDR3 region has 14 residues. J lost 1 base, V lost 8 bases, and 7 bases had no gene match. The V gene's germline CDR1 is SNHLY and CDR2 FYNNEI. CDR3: CASDPLASQETQYF. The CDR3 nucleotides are TGTGCCAGCGACCCACTAGCGAGCCAAGAGACCCAGTACTTC.

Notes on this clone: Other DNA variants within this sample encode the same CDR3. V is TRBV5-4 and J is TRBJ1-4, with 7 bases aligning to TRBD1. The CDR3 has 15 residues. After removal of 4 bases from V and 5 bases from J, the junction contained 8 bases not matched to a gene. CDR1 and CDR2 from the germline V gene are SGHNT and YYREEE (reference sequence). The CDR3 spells CASSDDRVGNEKLFF. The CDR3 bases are TGTGCCAGCAGCGACGACAGGGTGGGAAATGAAAAACTGTTTTTT.